Listed below are T cell receptor beta chains from one sample, sequenced in a study of OX40 agonist ivuxolimab in advanced cancers. Produced via immunoSEQ multiplex PCR; TCRdb's table is partial and in-frame only. This repertoire shows 70,000 to 85,000 clones, around four fifths found once; its top ten account for 5.9%. The material sequenced was CD4+ or CD8+ T cells sorted from blood, taken in a trial of the OX40 agonist ivuxolimab. The receptors shown here come from an adult with an advanced solid tumor such as melanoma, head and neck, liver or kidney cancer. Each CDR3 is given with its conserved first and last residue. A D gene is named only where the DNA matches it firmly. Some rows mark clone size as missing; the rest say once, few, many or name a class of expanded clone.

D gene	V gene	clone size	J gene	CDR3 protein	CDR3 DNA
NA	TRBV6-5	NA	TRBJ1-5	CASNPTKENQPQHF	TGTGCCAGCAACCCGACAAAGGAGAATCAGCCCCAGCATTTT
TRBD1	TRBV28	NA	TRBJ2-7	CASRWDRVSYEQYF	TGTGCCAGCAGATGGGACAGGGTCTCCTACGAGCAGTACTTC
TRBD2	TRBV19	NA	TRBJ2-3	CASSILAGGTDTQYF	TGTGCCAGTAGTATTCTAGCGGGAGGCACAGATACGCAGTATTTT
NA	TRBV11-3	once	TRBJ2-2	CASSRSTSINTGELFF	TGTGCCAGCAGCCGGTCAACTAGCATCAACACCGGGGAGCTGTTTTTT
NA	TRBV2	once	TRBJ2-5	CASREELVGTQYF	TGTGCCAGCAGGGAAGAGCTCGTGGGGACCCAGTACTTC
NA	TRBV7-8	NA	TRBJ1-1	CASSQIRTEAFF	TGTGCCAGCAGCCAAATTCGCACTGAAGCTTTCTTT
TRBD2	TRBV4-3	NA	TRBJ2-4	CASSQEIGAGGPRRTKNIQYF	TGCGCCAGCAGCCAAGAAATTGGAGCGGGAGGACCCCGGAGGACCAAAAACATTCAGTACTTC
NA	TRBV29-1	NA	TRBJ1-1	CSVEANVNTEAFF	TGCAGCGTTGAAGCAAACGTGAACACTGAAGCTTTCTTT
NA	TRBV7-9	NA	TRBJ2-5	CASSLGQDPRGETQYF	TGTGCCAGCAGCTTAGGGCAGGACCCCCGGGGGGAGACCCAGTACTTC
NA	TRBV7-8	NA	TRBJ1-5	CASSFLGVENQPQHF	TGTGCCAGCAGCTTCCTGGGGGTCGAAAATCAGCCCCAGCATTTT
NA	TRBV30	NA	TRBJ2-7	CAWDYGRIGAYEQYF	TGTGCCTGGGATTACGGCCGTATTGGCGCCTACGAGCAGTACTTC
NA	TRBV7-9	NA	TRBJ2-5	CASSSNRETQYF	TGTGCCAGCAGCTCAAACCGCGAGACCCAGTACTTC
TRBD1	TRBV4-3	NA	TRBJ1-2	CASSPGQARSFYGYTF	TGCGCCAGCAGCCCCGGACAGGCTCGATCCTTCTATGGCTACACCTTC
TRBD2	TRBV7-2	NA	TRBJ2-7	CASSFGAGRADEQYF	TGTGCCAGCAGCTTTGGGGCGGGGAGGGCGGACGAGCAGTACTTC
NA	TRBV7-2	NA	TRBJ2-1	CASSFSRDFYNEQFF	TGTGCCAGCAGCTTTTCCCGGGACTTCTACAATGAGCAGTTCTTC
NA	TRBV9	NA	TRBJ1-6	CASSVGAGQGSNSPLHF	TGTGCCAGCAGCGTAGGGGCTGGGCAGGGAAGTAATTCACCCCTCCACTTT
TRBD1	TRBV6-1	NA	TRBJ1-4	CASSVQGHEKLFF	TGTGCCAGCAGTGTACAGGGGCATGAAAAACTGTTTTTT
TRBD2	TRBV28	NA	TRBJ2-1	CASSSWTSGGSEQFF	TGTGCCAGCAGTTCGTGGACTAGCGGGGGTAGCGAGCAGTTCTTC
NA	TRBV9	once	TRBJ2-1	CASSVRGDNNEQFF	TGTGCCAGCAGCGTACGGGGGGACAACAATGAGCAGTTCTTC
TRBD2	TRBV19	NA	TRBJ2-3	CASRHPWRGGTDTQYF	TGTGCCAGTCGCCACCCCTGGCGGGGGGGCACAGATACGCAGTATTTT
TRBD2	TRBV9	NA	TRBJ2-2	CASTARGDTGELFF	TGTGCCAGCACCGCCCGGGGGGACACCGGGGAGCTGTTTTTT
NA	TRBV7-3	NA	TRBJ1-5	CASSLEGGAGNQPQHF	TGTGCCAGCAGCCTCGAGGGGGGCGCGGGCAATCAGCCCCAGCATTTT
TRBD2	TRBV4-2	NA	TRBJ2-3	CASSQDGGGPRTDTQYF	TGTGCCAGCAGCCAAGACGGGGGGGGGCCCCGCACAGATACGCAGTATTTT
NA	TRBV7-2	NA	TRBJ1-1	CASSDPDRHIYTEAFF	TGTGCCAGCAGCGACCCAGACCGTCATATATACACTGAAGCTTTCTTT
NA	TRBV16	few	TRBJ2-7	CASSQSDKGSSPLSSYEQYF	TGTGCCAGCAGCCAATCCGATAAGGGCAGTTCCCCTTTGAGCTCCTACGAGCAGTACTTC
NA	TRBV28	NA	TRBJ1-2	CASRVPGRSYGYTF	TGTGCCAGCAGGGTTCCCGGCAGGTCCTATGGCTACACCTTC
NA	TRBV10-3	few	TRBJ2-7	CAISFFTQVLRAYEQYF	TGTGCCATCAGTTTTTTTACGCAGGTTCTTCGGGCTTACGAGCAGTACTTC
NA	TRBV6-1	NA	TRBJ1-2	CASSSGQRYGYTF	TGTGCCAGCAGTTCCGGACAGCGCTATGGCTACACCTTC
NA	TRBV20-1	once	TRBJ2-1	CSADGHGQFF	TGCAGTGCTGATGGACATGGGCAGTTCTTC
TRBD1	TRBV27	once	TRBJ1-6	CASNTRTGPNSPLHF	TGTGCCAGCAATACCCGGACAGGGCCCAATTCACCCCTCCACTTT
NA	TRBV9	NA	TRBJ2-3	CASSVHVGLNTDTQYF	TGTGCCAGCAGCGTACATGTGGGCCTAAACACAGATACGCAGTATTTT
NA	TRBV5-4	NA	TRBJ2-2	CASSLQGFNTGELFF	TGTGCCAGCAGCTTGCAGGGGTTCAACACCGGGGAGCTGTTTTTT
NA	TRBV27	NA	TRBJ2-2	CASSDQGYTGELFF	TGTGCCAGCAGTGACCAGGGGTACACCGGGGAGCTGTTTTTT
NA	TRBV11-2	NA	TRBJ2-7	CASSEGGVSGSYEQYF	TGTGCCAGCAGCGAGGGGGGGGTTTCTGGCTCCTACGAGCAGTACTTC
NA	TRBV28	NA	TRBJ1-2	CASIFQGGGYTF	TGTGCCAGCATTTTTCAGGGAGGTGGCTACACCTTC
TRBD1	TRBV7-2	NA	TRBJ1-2	CASSLVGQGTSNYGYTF	TGTGCCAGCAGCTTAGTAGGACAGGGGACAAGTAACTATGGCTACACCTTC
TRBD2	TRBV7-6	NA	TRBJ2-1	CASSPLAGGDEQFF	TGTGCCAGCAGCCCACTAGCGGGAGGGGATGAGCAGTTCTTC
TRBD1	TRBV27	NA	TRBJ1-4	CASSSQPGQLNEKLFF	TGTGCCAGCAGTTCCCAGCCGGGACAGCTTAATGAAAAACTGTTTTTT
NA	TRBV19	NA	TRBJ2-7	CASSTGNEQYF	TGTGCCAGTAGTACGGGGAACGAGCAGTACTTC
NA	TRBV19	NA	TRBJ1-5	CATENRLYSNQPQHF	TGTGCCACCGAGAACAGGTTATATAGCAATCAGCCCCAGCATTTT
NA	TRBV12-1	NA	TRBJ1-5	CASSSKGQGAKSANQPQHF	TGTGCCAGCAGCAGTAAGGGACAGGGGGCTAAGTCTGCTAATCAGCCCCAGCATTTT
NA	TRBV28	NA	TRBJ1-1	CASSLWGARNTEAFF	TGTGCCAGCAGTCTTTGGGGGGCAAGGAACACTGAAGCTTTCTTT
NA	TRBV19	NA	TRBJ2-7	CASRTHQDGSYEQYF	TGTGCCAGTAGAACTCATCAGGACGGTTCCTACGAGCAGTACTTC
NA	TRBV27	NA	TRBJ2-3	CASSFSGLRQYF	TGTGCCAGCAGTTTCAGCGGATTAAGACAGTATTTT
TRBD1	TRBV30	NA	TRBJ1-1	CAWSYTGGTEAFF	TGTGCCTGGAGTTACACAGGGGGCACTGAAGCTTTCTTT
NA	TRBV6-5	few	TRBJ1-2	CASSLEGLGGYTF	TGTGCCAGCAGCCTTGAGGGCCTAGGGGGCTACACCTTC
NA	TRBV18	NA	TRBJ1-4	CASSSTSTNEKLFF	TGTGCCAGCTCATCAACCTCAACTAATGAAAAACTGTTTTTT
NA	TRBV4-2	once	TRBJ1-6	CASSQDPVSSSYNSPLHF	TGTGCCAGCAGCCAAGATCCCGTTTCAAGCTCCTATAATTCACCCCTCCACTTT
NA	TRBV30	few	TRBJ1-5	CAWSSAGGQPQHF	TGTGCCTGGAGTAGCGCGGGCGGGCAGCCCCAGCATTTT
NA	TRBV27	NA	TRBJ1-5	CASARQSNQPQHF	TGTGCCAGCGCCCGACAGAGCAATCAGCCCCAGCATTTT